Reported below is one TCR beta chain. Antigen unknown. This entry belongs to a study of STAT5B mutations in CD4+ large granular lymphocyte leukemia. Study-level points and caveats: Compared with healthy controls (2/35), patient top clones favored TRBV06 (8/27).

This table comes from immunoSEQ multiplex PCR, and its TCRdb copy is limited to in-frame clones, with some not included. The profile shows 35,000 to 40,000 clones, about 81% of them singletons. Germline-derived CDR1 and CDR2 are SGDLS and YYNGEE. The CDR3 spans 15 residues. The V end was cut by 0 bases, the J end by 3 bases, with 12 bases between. The chain links TRBV9 to TRBJ2-5, with a possible D match to TRBD1 (6 bases). Sequencing was done on a sample of CD4+ T cells from blood buffy coats. The receptor's source is a human donor in good health. The CDR3: CASSVEGQTKETQYF. The CDR3 DNA follows: TGTGCCAGCAGCGTAGAGGGACAAACTAAAGAGACCCAGTACTTC.